This entry lists 21 T cell receptor beta chains sequenced from one sample in a study of CD8 T cells in Susac syndrome. Reverse transcription of roughly 0.45 to 1 ug RNA used random hexamers. MiXCR was run by TCRdb on the immunoSEQ multiplex PCR reads, yielding one entry per CDR3 protein. The table records 250,000 to 300,000 distinct CDR3 sequences, 70% to 90% of them present only once. The sequencing sample was made of CD8+ T cells from PBMCs. The origin of the receptors is a human donor with multiple sclerosis.

There are a few counts of this clonotype. V gene TRBV29-1 combines with J gene TRBJ2-6, with D perhaps TRBD2 (6 bases). The CDR3 spans 15 residues. Trimming left V 4 bases short and J 3 bases short, with 13 bases between. Per germline, CDR1 SQVTM and CDR2 ANQGSEA. Written as DNA, the CDR3 is TGCAGCGTTGCCGGGAGACGAGATGGGGCCAACGTCCTGACTTTC. Its protein product is CSVAGRRDGANVLTF.

The chain joins TRBV18 to TRBJ1-1; 7 positions match TRBD1. This CDR3 contains 15 residues. Germline V gene sequence: CDR1 KGHSH, CDR2 LQKENI. V lost 6 bases, J lost 6 bases, and 13 bases stayed unmatched. CDR3 nucleotide sequence: TGTGCCAGCTCGCCTCTGGGACAGTCTGCCCCTGAAGCTTTCTTT. Translating gives CASSPLGQSAPEAFF.

This clonotype came up a few times. This chain links TRBV27 with TRBJ2-1; the D is unclear. Germline V gene lookup returns CDR1 MNHEY and CDR2 SMNVEV (reference sequence). This CDR3 is 13 amino acids long. Trimming removed 9 bases from V and 4 bases from J, with 13 bases in between. As DNA, the CDR3 is TGTGCCAGTAAGATGGTTACATACAATGAGCAGTTCTTC. Translated: CASKMVTYNEQFF.

V and J are TRBV28 and TRBJ2-5, with TRBD2 identical over 11 bases. Germline V lookup: CDR1 MDHEN, CDR2 SYDVKM. The CDR3 runs 15 residues. V dropped 6 bases and J dropped 0; count of bases not matched to a gene: 3. The CDR3 here is CASRPTSGNQETQYF. The CDR3 coding sequence is TGTGCCAGCAGGCCGACTAGCGGGAACCAAGAGACCCAGTACTTC.

The genes are TRBV14 and TRBJ2-1, with TRBD2 as a possible D gene (5 bases). The CDR3 is 15 residues long. Germline-derived CDR1 and CDR2 are SGHDN and FVKESK. V lost 3 bases, J lost 4 bases, and 13 bases lay in between. This CDR3 reads CASSQVWRGYNEQFF. CDR3 DNA: TGTGCCAGCAGCCAGGTCTGGCGCGGGTACAATGAGCAGTTCTTC.

This chain links TRBV5-4 with TRBJ2-5; D is unresolved. Trimming pared 4 bases from V and 2 bases from J, leaving 18 bases between. Germline V CDR1 and CDR2: SGHNT, YYREEE (reference sequence). This CDR3 is built from 16 residues. CDR3 in amino acids: CASSLGFRGSQETQYF. CDR3 DNA sequence: TGTGCCAGCAGCCTGGGGTTTAGAGGCAGTCAAGAGACCCAGTACTTC.

The chain employs TRBV4-1 and TRBJ1-5, with 7 bases matching TRBD1. Germline V gene sequence: CDR1 MGHRA, CDR2 YSYEKL. The CDR3 runs to 16 residues. V gave up 5 bases and J gave up 2 bases; unmatched junction bases: 9. The CDR3 DNA sequence: TGCGCCAGCAGCGAAAGGGGGCTGGGTGGCAATCAGCCCCAGCATTTT. Translation: CASSERGLGGNQPQHF.

The count of this clonotype is one. A read error may account for a junction end that differs from germline. V and J are TRBV10-2 and TRBJ2-7; no firm D call. Germline CDR1 WSHSY, CDR2 SAAADI. This CDR3 contains 12 residues. In DNA, the CDR3 is TGCGCCGGCAGTGACGGCCCCTACGAGCAGTACTTC. It encodes CAGSDGPYEQYF.

The genes are TRBV5-4 and TRBJ2-3; 10 bases match TRBD2. J was trimmed by 1 base and V by 9 bases; bases with no gene match: 8. The CDR3 has 15 residues. From germline, CDR1 is SGHNT and CDR2 YYREEE (reference sequence). The CDR3 nucleotides read TGTGCCAACCAGAACGGGACTAGCGGCACAGATACGCAGTATTTT. Translation gives CANQNGTSGTDTQYF.

This chain links TRBV28 with TRBJ2-2, with TRBD2 matching over 9 bases. The CDR3 is made up of 15 amino acids. Germline assignment: CDR1 MDHEN and CDR2 SYDVKM. V shed 8 bases, J shed 5 bases, and the junction held 9 bases outside the gene matches. The CDR3 protein is CASRLLAGATGELFF. The CDR3, as DNA: TGTGCCAGCCGCTTATTAGCGGGAGCTACCGGGGAGCTGTTTTTT.

The gene calls are TRBV28 and TRBJ2-7; no reliable D call. The V end was cut by 5 bases, the J end by 5 bases, with 13 bases between. Germline CDR1 is MDHEN and CDR2 is SYDVKM. CDR3 length: 13 amino acids. The DNA for the CDR3 is TGTGCCAGCAGTCTCTTGGACGCAAACGAGCAGTACTTC. It specifies CASSLLDANEQYF. Full variable domain (missing parts from reference TRBV28 and TRBJ2-7): DVKVTQSSRYLVKRTGEKVFLECVQDMDHENMFWYRQDPGLGLRLIYFSYDVKMKEKGDIPEGYSVSREKKERFSLILESASTNQTSMYLCASSLLDANEQYFGPGTRLTVT.

The V gene is TRBV12-3 or TRBV12-4, the J gene TRBJ1-1; 7 bases agree with TRBD1. CDR3 length: 13 amino acids. The V and J ends lost 6 bases and 3 bases, in that order; junction bases with no gene match: 4. CDR3 sequence: CASRTGIHTEAFF. In DNA form, the CDR3 reads TGTGCCAGCAGGACAGGGATACACACTGAAGCTTTCTTT.

The genes are TRBV27 and TRBJ1-1; D perhaps matches TRBD1 (5 bases). Per germline, CDR1 MNHEY and CDR2 SMNVEV (reference sequence). Trimming pared 6 bases from V and 2 bases from J, leaving 19 bases between. The CDR3 is made up of 16 amino acids. The CDR3, as DNA: TGTGCCAGCAGATCTCCGATACAGGCGCCCAACACTGAAGCTTTCTTT. Its protein is CASRSPIQAPNTEAFF.

V is TRBV28 and J is TRBJ1-1; tentatively, D is TRBD1 (5 bases). This CDR3 comprises 13 residues. From germline, CDR1 is MDHEN and CDR2 SYDVKM. V was cut by 3 bases and J by 4 bases, with 9 bases left in between. For the CDR3, the DNA is TGTGCCAGCAGTTTCGTGGGGCTCACTGAAGCTTTCTTT. Encoded protein: CASSFVGLTEAFF. Variable domain in full (rest from reference TRBV28 and TRBJ1-1): DVKVTQSSRYLVKRTGEKVFLECVQDMDHENMFWYRQDPGLGLRLIYFSYDVKMKEKGDIPEGYSVSREKKERFSLILESASTNQTSMYLCASSFVGLTEAFFGQGTRLTVV.

J is TRBJ1-4 and V is TRBV28; 8 bases align to TRBD1. The junction had 6 bases not matched to a gene; V was cut back by 5 bases and J by 7 bases. CDR1 is MDHEN, CDR2 SYDVKM, per germline. The CDR3 is 14 residues long. CDR3 DNA: TGTGCCAGCAGTAGACAGGGGAGGGGTGAAAAACTGTTTTTT. It encodes CASSRQGRGEKLFF.

The V and J genes are TRBV6-5 and TRBJ2-2; no reliable D call. V lost 5 bases, J lost 7 bases, and 11 bases lay in between. The CDR3 is made up of 13 amino acids. Germline CDR1 reads MNHEY; CDR2 reads SVGAGI. The CDR3 sequence: CASSLGPYGELFF. The CDR3 bases are TGTGCCAGCAGTCTGGGCCCCTACGGGGAGCTGTTTTTT.

V is TRBV30 and J is TRBJ2-7, with 7 bases identical to TRBD2. Germline CDR1 is GTSNPN and CDR2 is SVGIG (reference sequence). The length of the CDR3 is 17 residues. Losses at the gene ends were 3 bases for V and 4 bases for J; bases not matched to a gene: 18. DNA of the CDR3: TGTGCCTGGAGAATCCCGGACTGGCGGGAGCTCCATTACGAGCAGTACTTC. This translates into CAWRIPDWRELHYEQYF.

The rearrangement links TRBV11-2 to TRBJ2-1, with D perhaps TRBD2 (5 bases). The germline gives CDR1 SGHAT, CDR2 FQNNGV. Deletions cut 6 bases from V and 2 bases from J, with 14 bases between. This CDR3 spans 15 amino acids. CDR3 DNA sequence: TGTGCCAGCAGGCAAGGGAGCCCCCCCTACAATGAGCAGTTCTTC. It yields the protein CASRQGSPPYNEQFF.

The gene calls are TRBV24-1 and TRBJ2-2, with D perhaps TRBD2 (5 bases). The CDR3 is 16 amino acids. CDR1 KGHDR and CDR2 SFDVKD come from the germline V gene. The ends were cut back, 4 bases at V and 6 bases at J, with 17 bases in the middle. The CDR3 nucleotides read TGTGCCACCAGTGACCCCCTGCAAGGAGGTCCCGGGGAGCTGTTTTTT. This translates into CATSDPLQGGPGELFF.

In this sample, this clonotype turned up once. This rearrangement joins TRBV20-1 to TRBJ1-1; no clear D gene. The CDR3 runs to 11 residues. Germline V lookup: CDR1 DFQATT, CDR2 SNEGSKA (reference sequence). V lost 3 bases to trimming and J lost 7 bases, with 9 bases between them. The DNA of the CDR3 is TGCAGTGCTAGTTTAGGAGTTGAAGCTTTCTTT. Translating gives CSASLGVEAFF.

The chain recombines TRBV7-8 with TRBJ2-1; TRBD1 aligns across 8 bases. J lost 4 bases, V lost 5 bases, and 19 bases had no gene match. Per the germline V gene, CDR1 is SGHVS and CDR2 is FQNEAQ. The CDR3 has 19 amino acids. The CDR3, as DNA: TGTGCCAGCAGCCCCTCCCAGGGGGGACAGGCCCCCATATACAATGAGCAGTTCTTC. Translation gives CASSPSQGGQAPIYNEQFF. The variable domain in full, with the rest retrieved from reference TRBV7-8 and TRBJ2-1, is GAGVSQSPRYKVAKRGQDVALRCDPISGHVSLFWYQQALGQGPEFLTYFQNEAQLDKSGLPSDRFFAERPEGSVSTLKIQRTQQEDSAVYLCASSPSQGGQAPIYNEQFFGPGTRLTVL.